This T cell receptor (beta chain) is from a study of T cell repertoires in cytomegalovirus infection. The CDR3 has 13 residues. CDR1 and CDR2 (germline): LGHNA, YSLEER. V shed 3 bases and J shed 6 bases, with 6 bases lying between them. TCRdb passed the reads through MiXCR, listing each CDR3 protein once. This table holds roughly 130,000 distinct CDR3 sequences, about 24% found once. Concerning this clonotype: Its cognate antigen is unknown.

Source material: PBMCs, sequenced either directly or after in vitro stimulation (not recorded which). This TCR was sampled from a human donor in good health (CMV status not recorded). Some clones in this sample may be carry-over from other donors' samples. This sequence joins TRBV4-3 and TRBJ1-6, with D maybe TRBD1 (6 bases). CDR3 in amino acids: CASSQGANSPLHF. CDR3 sequence (DNA): TGCGCCAGCAGCCAGGGGGCTAATTCACCCCTCCACTTT.